The 9 T cell receptor beta chains below were found in one sample sequenced in a study of cytotoxic CD8 clonotypes in ibrutinib-treated CLL. Clones were read by immunoSEQ multiplex PCR, and TCRdb kept only the in-frame ones, dropping some. The table lists around 300,000 clones, roughly 85% of them singletons. The sequenced sample was PBMCs, obtained before ibrutinib treatment. All receptors come from a human donor with chronic lymphocytic leukemia.

This clone was found a few times. The V call is TRBV7-9, the J call TRBJ1-1, with 7 bases identical to TRBD1. Trimming took 1 base from V and 12 from J; bases not matched to a gene: 5. From germline, CDR1 is SEHNR and CDR2 FQNEAQ (reference sequence). The CDR3 spans 12 residues. CDR3 sequence reads: CASSLGEGGSFF. CDR3 bases: TGTGCCAGCAGCTTAGGAGAAGGGGGCTCTTTCTTT.

The V gene is TRBV15, the J gene TRBJ1-1, with unresolved D. V was clipped by 0 bases and J by 1 base, with 12 bases between them. The CDR3 runs 16 residues. Germline-derived CDR1 and CDR2 are LNHNV and YYDKDF (reference sequence). CDR3 coding DNA: TGTGCCACCAGCAGAGATCCCGAAGGGTGGAACACTGAAGCTTTCTTT. Translating it yields CATSRDPEGWNTEAFF.

This chain links TRBV28 with TRBJ2-3, with D uncertain. The CDR3 loop spans 13 amino acids. CDR1 is MDHEN and CDR2 is SYDVKM in the germline V gene. Trimming pared 6 bases from V and 2 bases from J, leaving 9 bases between. CDR3 in amino acids: CASRGGPTDTQYF. The CDR3 coding sequence is TGTGCCAGCAGGGGCGGCCCCACAGATACGCAGTATTTT.

The rearrangement uses TRBV29-1 and TRBJ1-5, with D perhaps TRBD1 (6 bases). The CDR3 has 15 amino acids. CDR1 SQVTM and CDR2 ANQGSEA come from the germline V gene. Between the trimmed V and J ends, which lost 5 bases and 0 bases, there was a span of 14 bases. The CDR3 nucleotides are TGCAGCGTTTCACAGGACAGCTATAGCAATCAGCCCCAGCATTTT. The encoded protein is CSVSQDSYSNQPQHF.

J is TRBJ2-6 and V is TRBV6-1; D gene unclear. CDR1 MNHNS and CDR2 SASEGT come from the germline V gene. Between the trimmed V and J ends, which lost 4 bases and 0 bases, there was a span of 13 bases. CDR3 length equals 17 residues. CDR3 protein: CASSGGTRFSGANVLTF. The CDR3 region has the DNA TGTGCCAGCAGTGGTGGCACAAGATTCTCTGGGGCCAACGTCCTGACTTTC.

V is TRBV9 and J is TRBJ2-7, with TRBD2 identical over 11 bases. CDR3 length equals 21 residues. Per the germline V gene, CDR1 is SGDLS and CDR2 is YYNGEE. V lost 4 bases and J lost 0; bases outside the gene matches: 21. The CDR3 reads CASSPPDRGLAGGPSSYEQYF. The DNA for the CDR3 is TGTGCCAGCAGCCCACCTGATAGAGGTCTAGCGGGAGGCCCGAGCTCCTACGAGCAGTACTTC.

The chain combines TRBV13 with TRBJ2-3, with 11 bases identical to TRBD1. Unmatched junction bases numbered 7, after V lost 5 bases and J lost 15 bases. Germline V gives CDR1 PRHDT, CDR2 FYEKMQ (reference sequence). This CDR3 is built from 12 residues. CDR3 bases: TGTGCCAGCAGCCGATGGGACAGGGGGAATTATTTT. The encoded protein is CASSRWDRGNYF.

V is TRBV19 and J is TRBJ1-1; no clear D. V was clipped by 4 bases and J by 4 bases, with 16 bases between them. The CDR3 covers 15 residues. CDR1 is LNHDA and CDR2 is SQIVND in the germline V gene (reference sequence). The CDR3 DNA reads as TGTGCCAGTAGTACTCGACCGAGGCCGGGCACTGAAGCTTTCTTT. This translates into CASSTRPRPGTEAFF.

The chain employs TRBV29-1 and TRBJ2-1, with D unclear. Germline assignment: CDR1 SQVTM and CDR2 ANQGSEA. The length of the CDR3 is 11 residues. Trimming removed 4 bases from V and 6 bases from J, with 7 bases in between. The CDR3 sequence is CSVALFNEQFF. The CDR3 bases are TGCAGCGTTGCTCTTTTCAATGAGCAGTTCTTC.